This T cell receptor beta chain is drawn from a study of cytotoxic CD8 clonotypes in ibrutinib-treated CLL. Notes on the study in general: Sustained-remission patients were sampled at different times than progressing patients were.

This CDR3 has 19 amino acids. CDR1 is SGHRS and CDR2 is YFSETQ in the germline V gene. The germline V and J ends were trimmed by 4 bases and 3 bases, with 26 bases remaining between them. Comment on this clone: Its antigen is unidentified.

This table comes from immunoSEQ multiplex PCR, and its TCRdb copy is limited to in-frame clones, with some not included. The sample lists around 330,000 clones; 67% were seen once. This clonotype was sampled from a human donor with chronic lymphocytic leukemia. Sequenced here: PBMCs, sampled after 36 months of ibrutinib treatment. The rearrangement joins TRBV5-1 to TRBJ2-4; TRBD2 is a possible D gene (6 bases). CDR3 sequence: CASSHSPGERRSGKNIQYF. The CDR3 DNA reads TGCGCCAGCAGCCACAGTCCGGGGGAACGCAGGTCAGGCAAAAACATTCAGTACTTC.